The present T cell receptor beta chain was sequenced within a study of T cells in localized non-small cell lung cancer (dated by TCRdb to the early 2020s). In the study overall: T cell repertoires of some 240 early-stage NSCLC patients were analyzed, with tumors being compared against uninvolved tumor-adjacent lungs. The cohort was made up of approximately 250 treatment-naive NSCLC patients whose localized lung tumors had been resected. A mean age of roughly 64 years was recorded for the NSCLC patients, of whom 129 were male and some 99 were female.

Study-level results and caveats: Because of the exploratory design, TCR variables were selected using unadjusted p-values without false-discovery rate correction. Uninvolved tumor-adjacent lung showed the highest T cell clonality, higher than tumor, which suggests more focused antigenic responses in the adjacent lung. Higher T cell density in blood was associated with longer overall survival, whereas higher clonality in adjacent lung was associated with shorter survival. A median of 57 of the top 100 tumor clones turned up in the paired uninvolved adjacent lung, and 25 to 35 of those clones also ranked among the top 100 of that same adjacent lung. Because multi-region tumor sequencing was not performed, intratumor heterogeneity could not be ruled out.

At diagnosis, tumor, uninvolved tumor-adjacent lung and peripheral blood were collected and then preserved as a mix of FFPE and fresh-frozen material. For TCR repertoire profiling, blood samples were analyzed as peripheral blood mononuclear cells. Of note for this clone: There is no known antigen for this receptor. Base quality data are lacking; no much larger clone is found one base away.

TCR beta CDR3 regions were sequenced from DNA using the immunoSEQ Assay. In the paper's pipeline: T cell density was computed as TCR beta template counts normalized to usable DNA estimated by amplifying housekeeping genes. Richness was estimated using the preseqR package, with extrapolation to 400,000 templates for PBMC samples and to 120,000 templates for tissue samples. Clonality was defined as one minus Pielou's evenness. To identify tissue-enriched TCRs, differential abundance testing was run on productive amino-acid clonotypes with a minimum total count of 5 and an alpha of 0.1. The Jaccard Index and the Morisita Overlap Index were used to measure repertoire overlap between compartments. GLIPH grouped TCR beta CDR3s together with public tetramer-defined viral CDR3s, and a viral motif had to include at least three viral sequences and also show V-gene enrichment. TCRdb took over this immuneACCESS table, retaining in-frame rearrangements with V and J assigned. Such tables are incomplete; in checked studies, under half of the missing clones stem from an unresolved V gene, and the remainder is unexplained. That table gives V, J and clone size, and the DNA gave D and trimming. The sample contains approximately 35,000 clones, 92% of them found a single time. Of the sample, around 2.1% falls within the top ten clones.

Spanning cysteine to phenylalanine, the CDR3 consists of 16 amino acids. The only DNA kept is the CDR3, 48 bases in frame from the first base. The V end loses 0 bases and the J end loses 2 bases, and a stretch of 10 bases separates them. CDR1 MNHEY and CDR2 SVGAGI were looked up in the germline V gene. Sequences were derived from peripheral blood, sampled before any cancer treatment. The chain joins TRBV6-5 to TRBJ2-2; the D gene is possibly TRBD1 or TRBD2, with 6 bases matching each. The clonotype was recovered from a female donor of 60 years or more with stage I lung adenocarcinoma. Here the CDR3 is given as CASSYSPGGNTGELFF. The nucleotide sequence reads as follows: TGTGCCAGCAGTTACTCACCCGGGGGCAACACCGGGGAGCTGTTTTTT.